A single sample is the source of the 21 T cell receptor beta chains below, sequenced in a study of CD4+ T cells in melanoma. TCRdb's copy holds only in-frame clones and misses some; the assay was immunoSEQ multiplex PCR. The sample yields 9,500 to 10,000 clones, around 67% seen once. Sequencing was performed on cells from a culture (not recorded whether cultured in vitro). These receptors all come from a human donor with melanoma.

The CDR3 DNA reads TGTGCCAGCTCCCTAGATAGCTACGAGCAGTACTTC. Protein sequence: CASSLDSYEQYF. The rearrangement joins TRBV18 to TRBJ2-7, with D hard to call. Between the trimmed V and J ends, which lost 6 bases and 3 bases, there was a span of 9 bases. Per germline, CDR1 KGHSH and CDR2 LQKENI. The length of the CDR3 is 12 residues.

The chain employs TRBV7-8 and TRBJ1-4; D is unclear. CDR1 SGHVS and CDR2 FQNEAQ come from the germline V gene. The germline V and J ends were trimmed by 5 bases and 7 bases, with 11 bases remaining between them. The length of the CDR3 is 13 residues. The CDR3 coding sequence is TGTGCCAGCAGCCAAGACGGAAGTGAAAAACTGTTTTTT. It yields the protein CASSQDGSEKLFF.

The gene calls are TRBV3-1 (or the pseudogene TRBV3-2) and TRBJ2-1; possible D gene TRBD1, 5 bases. The CDR3 sequence is 12 residues long. CDR1 and CDR2 (germline): LGHDT, YNNKEL (reference sequence). Deletions cut 7 bases from V and 9 bases from J, with 13 bases between. This chain's CDR3 is CASNQGSFEQFF. CDR3 bases: TGTGCCAGCAACCAGGGTTCCTTTGAGCAGTTCTTC.

V usage is TRBV6-7 and J usage is TRBJ1-5; 7 positions match TRBD1. TRBV6-7 is reported as an ORF; its role is uncertain. The V segment lost 5 bases and the J segment 0 bases; nucleotides outside the gene matches: 4. The CDR3 runs to 15 residues. The CDR3 coding sequence is TGTGCCAGCAGTCGACAGGGTCTTAGCAATCAGCCCCAGCATTTT. Translated: CASSRQGLSNQPQHF.

The rearrangement joins TRBV27 to TRBJ1-2; TRBD1 agrees at 9 bases. The V and J ends lost 4 bases and 4 bases, in that order; junction bases with no gene match: 7. From germline, CDR1 is MNHEY and CDR2 SMNVEV (reference sequence). There are 15 residues in the CDR3. The CDR3 reads CASSSTGTGIYGYTF. CDR3 DNA: TGTGCCAGCAGTTCCACCGGGACAGGGATCTATGGCTACACCTTC.

The V and J genes are TRBV4-2 and TRBJ1-1; weak D call: TRBD1 (6 bases). This CDR3 is built from 14 residues. Between the trimmed V and J ends, which lost 2 bases and 3 bases, there was a span of 10 bases. Germline loops: CDR1 LGHNA, CDR2 YNFKEQ. The CDR3: CASSQLQGDTEAFF. The CDR3 region has the DNA TGTGCCAGCAGCCAACTACAGGGAGACACTGAAGCTTTCTTT.

This rearrangement joins TRBV12-1 to TRBJ2-5. TRBV12-1 is assigned pseudogene status. The CDR3 consists of 12 residues. CDR3 coding DNA: TGTGCCAGCAGCCCGTCCACGGAGACCCAGTACTTC. Protein: CASSPSTETQYF.

In its sample, this clone was seen a few times. CDR3 protein: CASSGENQPQHF. The DNA of the CDR3 is TGTGCCAGCAGTGGAGAGAATCAGCCCCAGCATTTT. This rearrangement joins TRBV2 to TRBJ1-5; the D is unclear. Deletions cut 4 bases from V and 4 bases from J, with 5 bases between. CDR1 SNHLY and CDR2 FYNNEI come from the germline V gene. The CDR3 has 12 residues. The whole variable domain, remainder taken from reference TRBV2 and TRBJ1-5, is EPEVTQTPSHQVTQMGQEVILRCVPISNHLYFYWYRQILGQKVEFLVSFYNNEISEKSEIFDDQFSVERPDGSNFTLKIRSTKLEDSAMYFCASSGENQPQHFGDGTRLSIL.

The chain combines TRBV19 with TRBJ1-4; D possibly corresponds to TRBD1 (5 bases). The CDR3 has 13 amino acids. V lost 5 bases and J lost 11, with 15 bases in between. Looked up from germline, CDR1 is LNHDA and CDR2 is SQIVND (reference sequence). CDR3 in DNA: TGTGCCAGTAGTCCGGGGGGATCTAGTAAACTGTTTTTT. It encodes CASSPGGSSKLFF.

The chain couples TRBV2 to TRBJ2-3, with 11 nucleotides matching TRBD2. From germline, CDR1 is SNHLY and CDR2 FYNNEI. The length of the CDR3 is 14 residues. The trim removed 10 bases at V and 4 bases at J, leaving 7 bases unmatched. The CDR3 DNA sequence: TGTGCCAACCGGGGACTAGCGGTTCCAGATACGCAGTATTTT. Protein product: CANRGLAVPDTQYF. Complete variable domain (other parts from reference TRBV2 and TRBJ2-3): EPEVTQTPSHQVTQMGQEVILRCVPISNHLYFYWYRQILGQKVEFLVSFYNNEISEKSEIFDDQFSVERPDGSNFTLKIRSTKLEDSAMYFCANRGLAVPDTQYFGPGTRLTVL.

The rearrangement uses TRBV2 and TRBJ1-1, with 8 bases identical to TRBD1. The CDR3 consists of 16 residues. V lost 5 bases to trimming and J lost 0 bases; unmatched junction nucleotides: 8. From germline, CDR1 is SNHLY and CDR2 FYNNEI. The CDR3 DNA sequence: TGTGCCAGCAGTCCAATAAGGGACAGGATGAACACTGAAGCTTTCTTT. This gives the protein CASSPIRDRMNTEAFF.

This clone was observed a handful of times. J is TRBJ1-2 and V is TRBV2, with 7 bases that match TRBD1. Germline V lookup: CDR1 SNHLY, CDR2 FYNNEI. The CDR3 runs 12 residues. V shed 6 bases and J 8 bases; nucleotides not matched to a gene: 6. The CDR3 is CASRIDRDGYTF. DNA of the CDR3: TGTGCCAGCAGAATCGACAGGGACGGCTACACCTTC.

The DNA for the CDR3 is TGTGCCTGGGATCCCGGGACAGGGAGTGGCTACACCTTC. Translation: CAWDPGTGSGYTF. The chain links TRBV30 to TRBJ1-2; 9 bases map to TRBD1. CDR3 length: 13 residues. V was pared by 5 bases and J by 7 bases, with 8 bases of the junction left unmatched. The germline CDR1 and CDR2 sequences are GTSNPN and SVGIG (reference sequence). Full variable domain (missing parts from reference TRBV30 and TRBJ1-2): SQTIHQWPATLVQPVGSPLSLECTVEGTSNPNLYWYRQAAGRGLQLLFYSVGIGQISSEVPQNLSASRPQDRQFILSSKKLLLSDSGFYLCAWDPGTGSGYTFGSGTRLTVV.

The chain has TRBV15 and TRBJ1-6; D not certain. V gave up 6 bases and J gave up 7 bases, with 16 bases separating them. Germline assignment: CDR1 LNHNV and CDR2 YYDKDF (reference sequence). This CDR3 region has 15 residues. The CDR3 DNA is TGTGCCACCAGTTCCCGACGGGAAGGCAATTCACCCCTCCACTTT. Translated: CATSSRREGNSPLHF.

The J gene is TRBJ2-1, the V gene TRBV9, with D possibly TRBD2 on 5 matching bases. The V gene's germline CDR1 is SGDLS and CDR2 YYNGEE. The V and J ends lost 2 bases and 4 bases respectively, with 13 bases between them. There are 15 residues in the CDR3. CDR3 sequence: CASSVDSGIYNEQFF. CDR3 DNA sequence: TGTGCCAGCAGCGTGGACTCGGGGATATACAATGAGCAGTTCTTC.

This clone turned up a few times. Within the sample, other DNA sequences also encode this same CDR3. The chain couples TRBV4-1 to TRBJ1-6, with 7 bases fitting TRBD1. Looked up from germline, CDR1 is MGHRA and CDR2 is YSYEKL. Unmatched junction bases numbered 3, after V lost 1 base and J lost 9 bases. The CDR3 loop spans 14 amino acids. Here the CDR3 reads CASSQAGGGSPLHF. The CDR3 DNA is TGCGCCAGCAGCCAAGCAGGGGGGGGTTCACCCCTCCACTTT.

The V gene is TRBV11-1, the J gene TRBJ1-2; D is ambiguous. CDR1 SGHAT and CDR2 FQDESV come from the germline V gene (reference sequence). The CDR3 has 16 residues. Trimming removed 5 bases at V and 4 bases at J, with 20 bases between. CDR3 coding DNA: TGTGCCAGCAGCCCACAAAATAACCAGCGTTTCTATGGCTACACCTTC. Its translation is CASSPQNNQRFYGYTF.

This clone was counted only a few times. This chain links TRBV2 with TRBJ1-1; maybe TRBD1 (6 bases). CDR1 SNHLY and CDR2 FYNNEI come from the germline V gene. This CDR3 comprises 13 residues. The V gene lost 8 bases and the J gene lost 7 bases, with 17 bases spanning the gap. CDR3 coding DNA: TGTGCCAGCGACCGCGGGGGGGCGCGTGAAGCTTTCTTT. As protein: CASDRGGAREAFF.

The chain combines TRBV7-9 with TRBJ2-1, with D uncertain. The CDR3 consists of 12 residues. Looked up from germline, CDR1 is SEHNR and CDR2 is FQNEAQ (reference sequence). Trimming left V 0 bases short and J 9 bases short, with 6 bases between. This CDR3 is CASSLASVEQFF. The CDR3 DNA follows: TGTGCCAGCAGCTTAGCCAGCGTTGAGCAGTTCTTC. Full variable domain (outside the CDR3, taken from reference TRBV7-9 and TRBJ2-1): DTGVSQNPRHKITKRGQNVTFRCDPISEHNRLYWYRQTLGQGPEFLTYFQNEAQLEKSRLLSDRFSAERPKGSFSTLEIQRTEQGDSAMYLCASSLASVEQFFGPGTRLTVL.

J is TRBJ1-3 and V is TRBV18, with D possibly being TRBD1 (6 bases). CDR1 and CDR2 (germline): KGHSH, LQKENI. The V end lost 6 bases, the J end lost 0 bases, and 9 bases lay between the germline ends. This CDR3 contains 14 residues. The CDR3 loop is CASSAGASGNTIYF. The DNA of the CDR3 is TGTGCCAGCTCCGCAGGGGCCTCTGGAAACACCATATATTTT.

The rearrangement joins TRBV5-1 to TRBJ1-2, with D perhaps TRBD1 (5 bases). The CDR3 is 15 amino acids. Germline CDR1 SGHRS, CDR2 YFSETQ. Trimming removed 2 bases at V and 8 bases at J, with 19 bases between. DNA for the CDR3: TGCGCCAGCAGCTTTCAGGACAAAGGGGTGGACGGCTACACCTTC. As protein: CASSFQDKGVDGYTF.